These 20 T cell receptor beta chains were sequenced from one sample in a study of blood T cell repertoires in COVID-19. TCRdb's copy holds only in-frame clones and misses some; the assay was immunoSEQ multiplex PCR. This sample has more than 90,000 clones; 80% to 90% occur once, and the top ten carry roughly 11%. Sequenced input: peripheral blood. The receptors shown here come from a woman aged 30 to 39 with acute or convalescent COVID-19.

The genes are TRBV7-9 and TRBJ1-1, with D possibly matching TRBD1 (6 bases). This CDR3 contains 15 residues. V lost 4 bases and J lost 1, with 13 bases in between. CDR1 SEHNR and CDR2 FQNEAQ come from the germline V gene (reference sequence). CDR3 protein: CASSSPQGPNTEAFF. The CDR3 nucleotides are TGTGCCAGCAGCTCGCCACAGGGCCCGAACACTGAAGCTTTCTTT.

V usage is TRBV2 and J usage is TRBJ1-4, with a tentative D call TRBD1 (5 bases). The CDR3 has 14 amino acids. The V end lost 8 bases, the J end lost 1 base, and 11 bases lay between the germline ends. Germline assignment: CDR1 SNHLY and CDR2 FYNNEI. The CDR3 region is CASAGGRTNEKLFF. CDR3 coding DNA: TGTGCCAGCGCCGGGGGTAGAACTAATGAAAAACTGTTTTTT.

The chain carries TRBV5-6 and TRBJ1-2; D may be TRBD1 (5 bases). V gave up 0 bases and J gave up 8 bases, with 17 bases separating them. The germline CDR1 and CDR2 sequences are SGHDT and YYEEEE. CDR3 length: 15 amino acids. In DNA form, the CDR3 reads TGTGCCAGCAGCTTGGGACAGATGCCCCGGGTAGGCTACACCTTC. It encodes CASSLGQMPRVGYTF.

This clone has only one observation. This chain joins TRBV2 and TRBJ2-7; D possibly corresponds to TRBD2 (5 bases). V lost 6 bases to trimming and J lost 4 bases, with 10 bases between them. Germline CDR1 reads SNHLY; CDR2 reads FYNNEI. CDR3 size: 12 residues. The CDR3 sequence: CASRMRAYEQYF. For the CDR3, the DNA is TGTGCCAGCAGGATGAGGGCTTACGAGCAGTACTTC.

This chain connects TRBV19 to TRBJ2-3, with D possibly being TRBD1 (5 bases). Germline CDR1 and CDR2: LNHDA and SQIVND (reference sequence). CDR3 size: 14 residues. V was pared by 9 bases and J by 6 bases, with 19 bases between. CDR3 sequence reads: CASSVQATGDTQYF. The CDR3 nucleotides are TGTGCCAGCAGTGTACAGGCCACCGGGGATACGCAGTATTTT.

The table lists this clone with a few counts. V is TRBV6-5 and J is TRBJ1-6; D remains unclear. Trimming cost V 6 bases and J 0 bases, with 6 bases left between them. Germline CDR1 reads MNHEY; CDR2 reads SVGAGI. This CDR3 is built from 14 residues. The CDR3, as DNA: TGTGCCAGCAGGAGGAGCTCCTATAATTCACCCCTCCACTTT. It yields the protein CASRRSSYNSPLHF.

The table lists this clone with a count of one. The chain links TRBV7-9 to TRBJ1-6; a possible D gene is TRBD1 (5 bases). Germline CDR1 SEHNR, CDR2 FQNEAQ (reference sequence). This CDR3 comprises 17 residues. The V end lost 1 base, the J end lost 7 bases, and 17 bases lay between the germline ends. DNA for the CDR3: TGTGCCAGCAGCTTAGTATTTACGGCAGGGTCAAATTCACCCCTCCACTTT. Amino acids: CASSLVFTAGSNSPLHF.

CDR3 in DNA: TGTGCCAGTAGTACCTCCACCGCGGGGCTCAATGAGCAGTTCTTC. Its protein is CASSTSTAGLNEQFF. The chain joins TRBV19 to TRBJ2-1; a weak D match, TRBD2 (6 bases). Deletions cut 4 bases from V and 6 bases from J, with 16 bases between. CDR3 length: 15 residues. Germline values: CDR1 LNHDA, CDR2 SQIVND (reference sequence).

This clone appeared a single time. As DNA, the CDR3 is TGTGCCAGCAGCTTAAGTAGCGGAAGGGGCACAGATACGCAGTATTTT. As protein: CASSLSSGRGTDTQYF. The V gene is TRBV7-8, the J gene TRBJ2-3, with D maybe TRBD2 (6 bases). Germline loops: CDR1 SGHVS, CDR2 FQNEAQ. This CDR3 spans 16 amino acids. Trimming removed 2 bases at V and 1 base at J, with 13 bases between.

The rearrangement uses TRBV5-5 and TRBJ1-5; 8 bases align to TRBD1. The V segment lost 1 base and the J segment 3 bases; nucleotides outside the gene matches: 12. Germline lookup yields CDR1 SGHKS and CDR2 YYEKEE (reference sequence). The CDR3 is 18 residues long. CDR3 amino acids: CASSLRAVTGVDNQPQHF. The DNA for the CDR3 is TGTGCCAGCAGCTTGCGGGCTGTGACAGGGGTGGACAATCAGCCCCAGCATTTT. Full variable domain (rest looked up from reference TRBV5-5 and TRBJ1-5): DAGVTQSPTHLIKTRGQQVTLRCSPISGHKSVSWYQQVLGQGPQFIFQYYEKEERGRGNFPDRFSARQFPNYSSELNVNALLLGDSALYLCASSLRAVTGVDNQPQHFGDGTRLSIL.

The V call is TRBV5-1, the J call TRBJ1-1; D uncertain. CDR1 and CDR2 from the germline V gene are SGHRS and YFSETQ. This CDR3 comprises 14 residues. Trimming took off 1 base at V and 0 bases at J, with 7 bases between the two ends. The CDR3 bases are TGCGCCAGCAGCTTGTTGAACATGAACACTGAAGCTTTCTTT. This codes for CASSLLNMNTEAFF.

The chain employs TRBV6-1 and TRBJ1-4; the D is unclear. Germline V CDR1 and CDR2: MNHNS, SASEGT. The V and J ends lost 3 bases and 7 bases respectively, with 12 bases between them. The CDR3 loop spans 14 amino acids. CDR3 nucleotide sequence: TGTGCCAGCAGTGACCGAGGCAGAAGTGAAAAACTGTTTTTT. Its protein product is CASSDRGRSEKLFF.

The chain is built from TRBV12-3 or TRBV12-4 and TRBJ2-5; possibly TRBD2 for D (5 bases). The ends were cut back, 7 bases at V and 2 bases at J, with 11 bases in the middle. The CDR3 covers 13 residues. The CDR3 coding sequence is TGTGCCAGCATTCCCGAGGGTCAAGAGACCCAGTACTTC. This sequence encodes CASIPEGQETQYF.

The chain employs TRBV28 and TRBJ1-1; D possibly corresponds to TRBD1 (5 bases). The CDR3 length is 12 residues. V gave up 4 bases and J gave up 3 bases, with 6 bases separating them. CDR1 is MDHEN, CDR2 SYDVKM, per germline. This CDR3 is CASSYRYTEAFF. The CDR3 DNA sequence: TGTGCCAGCAGTTACAGGTACACTGAAGCTTTCTTT. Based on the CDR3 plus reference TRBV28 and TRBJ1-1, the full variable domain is DVKVTQSSRYLVKRTGEKVFLECVQDMDHENMFWYRQDPGLGLRLIYFSYDVKMKEKGDIPEGYSVSREKKERFSLILESASTNQTSMYLCASSYRYTEAFFGQGTRLTVV.

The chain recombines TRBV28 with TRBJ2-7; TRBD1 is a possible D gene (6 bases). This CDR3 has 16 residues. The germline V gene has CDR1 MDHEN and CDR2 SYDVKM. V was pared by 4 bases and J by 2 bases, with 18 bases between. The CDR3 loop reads CASSSRNRATTYEQYF. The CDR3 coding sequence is TGTGCCAGCAGTTCACGGAACAGGGCCACGACCTACGAGCAGTACTTC.

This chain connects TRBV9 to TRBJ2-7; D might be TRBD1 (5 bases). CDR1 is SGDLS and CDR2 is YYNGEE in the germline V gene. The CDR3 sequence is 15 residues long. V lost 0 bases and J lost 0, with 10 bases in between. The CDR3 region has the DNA TGTGCCAGCAGCGTAGGCCAGGACACCTCCTACGAGCAGTACTTC. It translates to CASSVGQDTSYEQYF.

CDR3 residues: CSVTLLDRGRNTEAFF. The DNA for the CDR3 is TGCAGCGTTACCTTATTGGACAGGGGGCGGAACACTGAAGCTTTCTTT. The chain joins TRBV29-1 to TRBJ1-1; 11 bases align to TRBD1. Looked up from germline, CDR1 is SQVTM and CDR2 is ANQGSEA. The ends lost 5 bases at V and 1 base at J; junction bases unmatched: 9. The CDR3 extends over 16 amino acids.

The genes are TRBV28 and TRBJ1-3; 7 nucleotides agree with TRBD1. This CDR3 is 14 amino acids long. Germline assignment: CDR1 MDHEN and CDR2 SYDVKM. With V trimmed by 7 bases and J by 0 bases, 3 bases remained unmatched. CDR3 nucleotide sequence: TGTGCCAGCATTACAGGGGTCTCTGGAAACACCATATATTTT. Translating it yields CASITGVSGNTIYF.

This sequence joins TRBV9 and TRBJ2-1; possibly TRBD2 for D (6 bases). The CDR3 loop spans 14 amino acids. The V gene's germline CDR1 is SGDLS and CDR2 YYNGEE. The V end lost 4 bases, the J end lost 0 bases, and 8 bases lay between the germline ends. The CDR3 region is CASSRESSYNEQFF. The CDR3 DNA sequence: TGTGCCAGCAGCCGGGAGAGCTCCTACAATGAGCAGTTCTTC.

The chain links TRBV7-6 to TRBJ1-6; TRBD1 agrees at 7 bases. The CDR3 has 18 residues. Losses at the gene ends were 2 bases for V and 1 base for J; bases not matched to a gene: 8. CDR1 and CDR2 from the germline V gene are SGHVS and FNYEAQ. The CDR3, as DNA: TGTGCCAGCAGCTTAACAGCAGGGGGTTTGTCCTATAATTCACCCCTCCACTTT. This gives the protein CASSLTAGGLSYNSPLHF.